This T cell receptor beta chain appears in the sequencing data of a study of regulatory T cells in long-lasting Graves disease. Arm-PCR of CDR3 regions and iRepertoire HTBI primers were used to build TCR beta libraries. TCRdb fed the multiplex PCR reads into MiXCR, producing one record per CDR3 protein. The table lists roughly 500,000 distinct CDR3 sequences, 12% to 15% of them singletons, with more than 15% in the top ten. The time point was: newly diagnosed GD, antithyroid drugs for less than 3 months. The TCR library used RNA extracted from PBMCs. Another study also made use of these data, one on T cells in Graves' hyperthyroidism and ophthalmopathy.

The TCR was taken from a woman aged 45-59 years with Graves disease. Specimen: peripheral blood mononuclear cells (PBMCs), collected at new diagnosis, from a patient treated with antithyroid drugs.

Written as DNA, the CDR3 is TGTGCCAGCAGCGGAAGACAGGGGTATAATTCACCCCTCCACTTT. This translates into CASSGRQGYNSPLHF. The chain links TRBV11-1 to TRBJ1-6; 8 positions match TRBD1. V lost 5 bases, J lost 4 bases, and 4 bases stayed unmatched. This CDR3 spans 15 amino acids. The germline V gene has CDR1 SGHAT and CDR2 FQDESV (reference sequence). The full variable domain, in which reference TRBV11-1 and TRBJ1-6 provide the parts outside the CDR3, is EAEVAQSPRYKITEKSQAVAFWCDPISGHATLYWYRQILGQGPELLVQFQDESVVDDSQLPKDRFSAERLKGVDSTLKIQPAELGDSAMYLCASSGRQGYNSPLHFGNGTRLTVT.